This TCR beta chain was retrieved from a study of CD8+ T cells in alopecia areata. The overall study: Oral tofacitinib, 5 to 10 mg twice daily, was given in an open-label trial. Study-wide findings and caveats: Possibly as an HLA-related effect, TCR sharing across patients appeared less clear than in mice.

Note on this clone: Its antigen is not known.

The CDR3 runs to 11 residues. Per the germline V gene, CDR1 is MNHEY and CDR2 is SMNVEV (reference sequence). V was cut by 3 bases and J by 5 bases, with 2 bases left in between. Following RNA extraction, reverse transcription yielded cDNA that acted as the sequencing template. Only in-frame clones appear in the TCRdb table, and some are missing; sequencing was by immunoSEQ multiplex PCR. In the table there are about 130,000 clones, around 60% of which are singletons. T lymphocytes (CD4+ and CD8+) were sorted from PBMCs. The starting material was CD4+ T cells sorted from blood, obtained at week 0. The chain employs TRBV27 and TRBJ2-1, with D hard to call. The receptor's source is a human donor with alopecia areata. The chain's CDR3 is CASSFDNEQFF. The CDR3 coding sequence is TGTGCCAGCAGTTTCGACAATGAGCAGTTCTTC.